This T cell receptor beta chain was sequenced during a study of tumor-infiltrating lymphocytes in localized non-small cell lung cancer (dated by TCRdb to 2020 to 2023). A note on the overall study: Several histologies were represented in the cohort, which also included both smokers and never-smokers as well as patients whose samples were collected after neoadjuvant chemotherapy. Each patient contributed resected tumor tissue and uninvolved lung tissue from the same patient, described as non-adjacent to the tumor. Flow cytometry, multiplex immunofluorescence, RNA-seq, exome sequencing and proteomics were applied to the same patients as TCR sequencing, which was one of several integrated assays. In total, the ICON cohort was made up of over a hundred surgical patients who had localized non-small cell lung cancer and whose tumors were resected. A total of some 50 patients were included in the paired tumor versus uninvolved lung comparison of immunoSEQ T-cell fraction. The investigation overall reported the following: Different pieces of the same tissue were used for different assays, so technical variation could not be separated from intratumor heterogeneity. No association of tumor T-cell fraction from TCR sequencing with recurrence-free survival was found (p = 0.61). Consistent with immunofluorescence CD3 counts, TCRbeta sequencing supported greater T cell infiltration in tumors than in uninvolved lung tissue. Assay coverage varied across patients depending on available tissue quantity, so only a subset of the cohort had TCR sequencing. The TCR-derived T-cell fraction showed no difference between the flow cytometry-defined immunotypes IM1 (good prognosis) and IM2 (poor prognosis).

Enrollment in ICON was initiated in the first half of 2016, and the last patient was enrolled in 2018. In a subcohort of 65 to 85 patients, fresh tumor and matched uninvolved tissue were collected for in-depth immune analyses, with TCR sequencing among those analyses. DNA isolated from bulk tissue, without cell sorting, was used for TCR sequencing. This clone was counted only a few times. Its specific antigen is unknown. No base quality information exists; no much larger clone differs at one position. The immunoSEQ assay used for TCR sequencing gave the T-cell fraction in both tumor and uninvolved lung tissue. Regarding the original processing steps: In the survival analysis, patients were divided into a high T-cell fraction group (upper tertile) and a low T-cell fraction group (lower two tertiles), and the two groups were compared using a log-rank test. A signed-rank test was used to check for differences in T-cell fraction between paired tumor and uninvolved lung. The table comes from immuneACCESS by way of TCRdb, which keeps in-frame sequences with V and J called. Part of the clones is missing from these tables; in studies checked, under half for an unresolved V gene and the rest for unknown reasons. V and J calls and clone size are given by that table; D and trimming were obtained from the DNA. The table for this sample lists tens of thousands of clones; roughly three fifths of them were counted only once. The ten largest clones add up to approximately 5.4% of the sample.

V is shortened by 5 bases, J by 5 bases, and the region joining them spans 3 bases. The CDR3 covers 9 residues, taking in both the cysteine and the phenylalanine. Left in the record is the CDR3 DNA by itself, 27 bases read in frame from the first base. The germline V gene (reference sequence) supplies CDR1 DFQATT and CDR2 SNEGSKA. The chain is encoded by TRBV20-1 joined to TRBJ1-2; no D gene call is confident. This receptor was identified in a human donor with non-small cell lung cancer. Sequencing input: lung tumor tissue. The nucleotide sequence is given as TGCAGTGCTGAATATGGCTACACCTTC. This encodes CSAEYGYTF.